This T cell receptor (beta chain) was captured in a study of cytotoxic CD8 clonotypes in ibrutinib-treated CLL. On the study more broadly: Once treatment had gone on for a median of roughly eleven months, range 6 to 36, response samples were drawn.

Assay used: immunoSEQ multiplex PCR; TCRdb lists only in-frame clones, some missing. Counted here are under 45,000 clones, around 63% occurring once; the ten biggest clones make up 7%. This CDR3 is 11 amino acids long. Trimming left V 5 bases short and J 5 bases short, with 9 bases between. CDR1 is DFQATT, CDR2 SNEGSKA, per germline (reference sequence). This TCR came from a human donor with chronic lymphocytic leukemia. This rearrangement joins TRBV20-1 to TRBJ2-5; D gene uncertain. The specimen was PBMCs, collected at disease progression, from a patient treated with ibrutinib. The CDR3 here is CSALSTETQYF. Written as DNA, the CDR3 is TGCAGTGCTTTATCGACGGAGACCCAGTACTTC.